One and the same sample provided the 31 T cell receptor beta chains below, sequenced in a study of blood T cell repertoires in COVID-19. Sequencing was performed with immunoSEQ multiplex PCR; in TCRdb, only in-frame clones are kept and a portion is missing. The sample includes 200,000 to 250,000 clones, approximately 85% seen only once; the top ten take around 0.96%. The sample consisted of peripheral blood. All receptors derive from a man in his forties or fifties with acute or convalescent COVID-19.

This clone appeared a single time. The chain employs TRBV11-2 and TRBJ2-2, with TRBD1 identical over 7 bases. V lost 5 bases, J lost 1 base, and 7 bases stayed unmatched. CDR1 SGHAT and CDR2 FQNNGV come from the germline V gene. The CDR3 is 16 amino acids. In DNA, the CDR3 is TGTGCCAGCAGCGACACGGGACAGAAGAACACCGGGGAGCTGTTTTTT. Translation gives CASSDTGQKNTGELFF.

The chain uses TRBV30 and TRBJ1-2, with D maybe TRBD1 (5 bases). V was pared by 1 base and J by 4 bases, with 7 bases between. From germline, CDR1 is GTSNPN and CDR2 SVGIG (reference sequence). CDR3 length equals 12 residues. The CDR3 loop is CAWSGRVYGYTF. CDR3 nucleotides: TGTGCCTGGAGTGGCAGGGTCTATGGCTACACCTTC. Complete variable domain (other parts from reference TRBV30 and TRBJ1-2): SQTIHQWPATLVQPVGSPLSLECTVEGTSNPNLYWYRQAAGRGLQLLFYSVGIGQISSEVPQNLSASRPQDRQFILSSKKLLLSDSGFYLCAWSGRVYGYTFGSGTRLTVV.

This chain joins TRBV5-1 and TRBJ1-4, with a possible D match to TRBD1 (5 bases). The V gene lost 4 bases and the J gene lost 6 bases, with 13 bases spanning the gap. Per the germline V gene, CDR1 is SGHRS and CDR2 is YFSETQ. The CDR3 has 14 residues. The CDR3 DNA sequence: TGCGCCAGCAGCCGGGTGGGGCAGGATGAAAAACTGTTTTTT. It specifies CASSRVGQDEKLFF.

Here the CDR3 reads CASSQRRDTGFEQYF. In DNA, the CDR3 is TGCGCCAGCAGCCAACGCCGGGACACCGGCTTCGAGCAGTACTTC. The chain carries TRBV4-1 and TRBJ2-7, with D maybe TRBD1 (6 bases). This CDR3 region has 15 residues. Trimming pared 2 bases from V and 6 bases from J, leaving 17 bases between. Germline values: CDR1 MGHRA, CDR2 YSYEKL.

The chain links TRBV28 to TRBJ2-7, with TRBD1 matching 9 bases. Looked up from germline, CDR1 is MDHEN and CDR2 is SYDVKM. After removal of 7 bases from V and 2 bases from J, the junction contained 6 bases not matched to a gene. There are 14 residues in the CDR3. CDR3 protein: CASNPGTGTYEQYF. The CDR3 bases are TGTGCCAGCAATCCCGGGACAGGGACCTACGAGCAGTACTTC.

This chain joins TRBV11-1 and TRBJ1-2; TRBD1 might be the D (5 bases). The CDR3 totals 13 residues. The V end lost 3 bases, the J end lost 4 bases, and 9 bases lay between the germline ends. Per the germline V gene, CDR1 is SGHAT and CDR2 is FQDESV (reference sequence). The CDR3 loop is CASSFAGIYGYTF. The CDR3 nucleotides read TGTGCCAGCAGCTTCGCAGGGATCTATGGCTACACCTTC.

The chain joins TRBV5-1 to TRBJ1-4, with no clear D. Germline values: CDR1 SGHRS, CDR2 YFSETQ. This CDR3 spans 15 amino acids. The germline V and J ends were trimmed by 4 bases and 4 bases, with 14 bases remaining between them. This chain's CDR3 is CASSPDDGLNEKLFF. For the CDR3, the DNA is TGCGCCAGCAGCCCCGATGACGGACTTAATGAAAAACTGTTTTTT.

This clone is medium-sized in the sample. This chain's CDR3 is CASSILPRDTEAFF. The CDR3 nucleotides read TGTGCCAGCAGTATCCTTCCCCGGGACACTGAAGCTTTCTTT. The rearrangement uses TRBV2 and TRBJ1-1; D ambiguous. The CDR3 consists of 14 residues. V was shortened by 5 bases and J by 3 bases, with 13 bases between the two germline ends. Germline CDR1 SNHLY, CDR2 FYNNEI.

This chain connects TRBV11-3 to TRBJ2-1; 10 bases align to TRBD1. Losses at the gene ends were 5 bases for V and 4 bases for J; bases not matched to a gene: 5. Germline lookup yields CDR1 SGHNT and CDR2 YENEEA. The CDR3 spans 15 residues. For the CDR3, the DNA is TGTGCCAGCAGCGCCCGACAGGGGGCTTACAATGAGCAGTTCTTC. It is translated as CASSARQGAYNEQFF.

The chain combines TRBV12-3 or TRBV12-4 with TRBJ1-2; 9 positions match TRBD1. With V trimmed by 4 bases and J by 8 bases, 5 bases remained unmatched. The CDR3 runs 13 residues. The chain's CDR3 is CASSSTGGQGYTF. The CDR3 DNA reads TGTGCCAGCAGTTCTACAGGGGGCCAGGGCTACACCTTC.

The CDR3: CASSQDIRGRAQPQHF. CDR3 in DNA: TGTGCCAGCAGCCAAGATATTAGGGGGCGGGCACAGCCCCAGCATTTT. The gene calls are TRBV4-2 and TRBJ1-5; TRBD1 matches 7 bases. With V trimmed by 0 bases and J by 7 bases, 9 bases remained unmatched. The CDR3 is 16 residues long. Germline V gene sequence: CDR1 LGHNA, CDR2 YNFKEQ.

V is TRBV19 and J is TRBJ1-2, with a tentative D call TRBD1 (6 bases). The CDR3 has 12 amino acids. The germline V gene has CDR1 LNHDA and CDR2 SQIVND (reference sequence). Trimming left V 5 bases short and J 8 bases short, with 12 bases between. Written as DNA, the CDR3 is TGTGCCAGTAGTCAAGGGGGACGGGGCTACACCTTC. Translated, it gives CASSQGGRGYTF. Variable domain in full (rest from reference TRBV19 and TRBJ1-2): DGGITQSPKYLFRKEGQNVTLSCEQNLNHDAMYWYRQDPGQGLRLIYYSQIVNDFQKGDIAEGYSVSREKKESFPLTVTSAQKNPTAFYLCASSQGGRGYTFGSGTRLTVV.

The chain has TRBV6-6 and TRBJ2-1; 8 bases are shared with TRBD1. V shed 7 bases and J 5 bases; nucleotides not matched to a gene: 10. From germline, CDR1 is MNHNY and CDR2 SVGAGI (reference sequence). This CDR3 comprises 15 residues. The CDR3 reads CASTGRTGKDNEQFF. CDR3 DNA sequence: TGTGCCAGCACCGGCAGGACAGGGAAAGACAATGAGCAGTTCTTC.

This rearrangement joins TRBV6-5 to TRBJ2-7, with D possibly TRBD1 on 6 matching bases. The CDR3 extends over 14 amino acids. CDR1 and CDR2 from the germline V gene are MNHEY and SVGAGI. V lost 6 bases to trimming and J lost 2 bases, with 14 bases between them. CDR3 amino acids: CASSANRVPYEQYF. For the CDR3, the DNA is TGTGCCAGCAGCGCGAACAGGGTTCCCTACGAGCAGTACTTC.

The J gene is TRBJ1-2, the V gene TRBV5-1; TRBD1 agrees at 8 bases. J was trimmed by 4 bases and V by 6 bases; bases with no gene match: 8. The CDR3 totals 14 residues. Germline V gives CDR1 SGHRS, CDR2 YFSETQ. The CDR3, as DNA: TGCGCCAGCACCACACAGACAGGGGTCTATGGCTACACCTTC. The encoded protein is CASTTQTGVYGYTF.

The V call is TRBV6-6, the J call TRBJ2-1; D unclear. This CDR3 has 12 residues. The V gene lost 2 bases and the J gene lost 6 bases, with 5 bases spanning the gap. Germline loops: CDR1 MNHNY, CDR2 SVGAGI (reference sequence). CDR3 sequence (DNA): TGTGCCAGCAGTTACAGTAGCAATGAGCAGTTCTTC. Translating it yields CASSYSSNEQFF.

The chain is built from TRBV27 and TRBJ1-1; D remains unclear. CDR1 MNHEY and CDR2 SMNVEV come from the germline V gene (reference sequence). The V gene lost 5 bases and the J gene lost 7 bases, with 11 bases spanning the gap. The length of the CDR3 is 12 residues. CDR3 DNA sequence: TGTGCCAGCAGTCCCAACGGGGTTGAAGCTTTCTTT. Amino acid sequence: CASSPNGVEAFF.

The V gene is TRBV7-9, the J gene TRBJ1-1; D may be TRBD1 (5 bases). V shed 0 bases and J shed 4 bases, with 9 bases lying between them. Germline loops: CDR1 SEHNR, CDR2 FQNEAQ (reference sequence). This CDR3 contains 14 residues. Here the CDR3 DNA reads TGTGCCAGCAGCTTAGCGGGGCTCTCCACTGAAGCTTTCTTT. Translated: CASSLAGLSTEAFF.

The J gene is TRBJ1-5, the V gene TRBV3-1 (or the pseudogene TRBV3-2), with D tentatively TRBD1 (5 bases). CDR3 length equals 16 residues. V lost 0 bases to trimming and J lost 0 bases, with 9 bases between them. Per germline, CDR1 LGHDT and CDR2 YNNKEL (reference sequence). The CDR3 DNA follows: TGTGCCAGCAGCCAAGAGGGGGGGTATAGCAATCAGCCCCAGCATTTT. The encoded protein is CASSQEGGYSNQPQHF.

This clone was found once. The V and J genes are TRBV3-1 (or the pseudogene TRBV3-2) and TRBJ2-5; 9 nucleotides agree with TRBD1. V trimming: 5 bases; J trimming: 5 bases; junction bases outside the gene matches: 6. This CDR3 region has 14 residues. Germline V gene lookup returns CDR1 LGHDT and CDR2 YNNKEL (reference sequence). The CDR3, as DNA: TGTGCCAGCAGCTCTACCGACAGGGGGGAGACCCAGTACTTC. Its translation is CASSSTDRGETQYF.

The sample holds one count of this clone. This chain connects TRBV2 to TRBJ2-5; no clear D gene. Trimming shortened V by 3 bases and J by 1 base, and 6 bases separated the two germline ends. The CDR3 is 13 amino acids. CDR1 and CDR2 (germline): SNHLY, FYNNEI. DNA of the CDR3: TGTGCCAGCAGTGACGTTAGCCAAGAGACCCAGTACTTC. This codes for CASSDVSQETQYF.

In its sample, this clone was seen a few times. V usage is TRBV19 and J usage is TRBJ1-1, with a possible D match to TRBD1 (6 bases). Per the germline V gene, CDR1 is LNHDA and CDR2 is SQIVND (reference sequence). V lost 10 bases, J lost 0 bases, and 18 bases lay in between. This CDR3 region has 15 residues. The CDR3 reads CATTPQGLMNTEAFF. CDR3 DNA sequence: TGTGCCACCACCCCTCAGGGGCTCATGAACACTGAAGCTTTCTTT.

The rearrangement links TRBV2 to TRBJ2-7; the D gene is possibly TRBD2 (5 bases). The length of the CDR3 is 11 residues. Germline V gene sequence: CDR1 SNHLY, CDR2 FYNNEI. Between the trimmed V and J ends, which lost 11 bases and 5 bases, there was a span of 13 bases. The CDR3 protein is CAGAKRDEQYF. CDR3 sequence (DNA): TGTGCCGGAGCAAAGAGGGACGAGCAGTACTTC.

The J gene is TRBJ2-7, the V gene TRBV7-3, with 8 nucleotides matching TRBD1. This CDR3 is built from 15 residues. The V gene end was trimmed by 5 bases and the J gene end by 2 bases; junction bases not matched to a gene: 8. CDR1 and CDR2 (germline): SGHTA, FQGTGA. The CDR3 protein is CASSGGQGPTYEQYF. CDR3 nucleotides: TGTGCCAGCAGCGGCGGACAGGGCCCTACCTACGAGCAGTACTTC. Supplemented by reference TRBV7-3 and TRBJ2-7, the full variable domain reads GAGVSQTPSNKVTEKGKYVELRCDPISGHTALYWYRQSLGQGPEFLIYFQGTGAADDSGLPNDRFFAVRPEGSVSTLKIQRTERGDSAVYLCASSGGQGPTYEQYFGPGTRLTVT.

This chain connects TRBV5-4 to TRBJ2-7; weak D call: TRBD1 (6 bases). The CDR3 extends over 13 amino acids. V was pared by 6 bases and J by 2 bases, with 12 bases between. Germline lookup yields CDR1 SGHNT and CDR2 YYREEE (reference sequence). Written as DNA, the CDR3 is TGTGCCAGCATGTGGCAGGGGACCTACGAGCAGTACTTC. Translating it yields CASMWQGTYEQYF. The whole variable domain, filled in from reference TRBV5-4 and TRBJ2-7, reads ETGVTQSPTHLIKTRGQQVTLRCSSQSGHNTVSWYQQALGQGPQFIFQYYREEENGRGNFPPRFSGLQFPNYSSELNVNALELDDSALYLCASMWQGTYEQYFGPGTRLTVT.

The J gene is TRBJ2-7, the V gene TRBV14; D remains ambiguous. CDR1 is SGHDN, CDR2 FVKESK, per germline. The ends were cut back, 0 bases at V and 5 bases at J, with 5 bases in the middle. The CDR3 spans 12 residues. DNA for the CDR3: TGTGCCAGCAGCCAAGACGAGAACGAGCAGTACTTC. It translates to CASSQDENEQYF.

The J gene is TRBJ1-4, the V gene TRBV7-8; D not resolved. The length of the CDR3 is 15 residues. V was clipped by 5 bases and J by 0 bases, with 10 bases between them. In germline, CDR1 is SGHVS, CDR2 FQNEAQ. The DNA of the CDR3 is TGTGCCAGCAGCACGAGGACTTCAACTAATGAAAAACTGTTTTTT. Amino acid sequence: CASSTRTSTNEKLFF.

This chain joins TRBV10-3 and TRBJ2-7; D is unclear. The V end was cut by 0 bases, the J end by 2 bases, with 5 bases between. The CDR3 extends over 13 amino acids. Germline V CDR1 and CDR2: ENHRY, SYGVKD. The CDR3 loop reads CAISESSAYEQYF. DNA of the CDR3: TGTGCCATCAGTGAGTCGTCGGCCTACGAGCAGTACTTC.

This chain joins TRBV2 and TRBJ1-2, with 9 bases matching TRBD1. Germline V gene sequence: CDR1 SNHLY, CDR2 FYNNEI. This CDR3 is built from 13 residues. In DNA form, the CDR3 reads TGTGGGGGGCAAGCCGGGACAGGGTACGGCTACACCTTC. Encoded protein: CGGQAGTGYGYTF.

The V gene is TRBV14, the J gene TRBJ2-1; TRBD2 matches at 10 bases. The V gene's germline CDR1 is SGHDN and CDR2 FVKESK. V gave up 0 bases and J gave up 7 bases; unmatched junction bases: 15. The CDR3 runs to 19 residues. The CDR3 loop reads CASSQETGSERGGKNEQFF. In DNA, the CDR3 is TGTGCCAGCAGCCAAGAAACAGGGTCGGAGCGGGGGGGTAAAAATGAGCAGTTCTTC.

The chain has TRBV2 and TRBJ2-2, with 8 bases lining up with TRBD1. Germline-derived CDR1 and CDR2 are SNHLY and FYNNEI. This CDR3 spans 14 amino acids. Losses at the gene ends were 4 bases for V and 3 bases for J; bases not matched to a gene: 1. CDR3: CASSGQGYTGELFF. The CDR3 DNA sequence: TGTGCCAGCAGTGGACAGGGGTACACCGGGGAGCTGTTTTTT.